The clone carrying this TCR beta chain occurred a few times. Per germline, CDR1 LNHNV and CDR2 YYDKDF (reference sequence). Trimming removed 3 bases at V and 3 bases at J, with 6 bases between. The CDR3 length is 12 residues. The sample comes from a study of regulatory T cells in long-lasting Graves disease. Relying on iRepertoire HTBI primers and Arm-PCR of CDR3 regions, the team built TCR beta libraries. MiXCR, applied by TCRdb to the multiplex PCR reads, yields one record per CDR3 protein. This table has 400,000 to 500,000 distinct CDR3 sequences, under 25% appearing once. Indicated time point: persistent/refractory GD, antithyroid drugs over 5 years with positive TRAb. From RNA extracted from PBMCs, the TCR library was made.

The sample here was peripheral blood mononuclear cells (PBMCs), taken when the disease was refractory, from a patient treated with antithyroid drugs. The source is a female donor with Graves disease. The gene calls are TRBV15 and TRBJ2-7; D is undetermined. The CDR3 DNA sequence: TGTGCCACCAGCAGTAAGGGCTACGAGCAGTACTTC. Protein sequence: CATSSKGYEQYF.